This T cell receptor (beta chain) was identified in a study of OX40 agonist ivuxolimab in advanced cancers. V was cut by 2 bases and J by 1 base, with 8 bases left in between. The CDR3 length is 14 residues. Per the germline V gene, CDR1 is SGHNT and CDR2 is YYREEE (reference sequence). Some clones are missing from TCRdb's copy, which holds only in-frame ones; the method was immunoSEQ multiplex PCR. The sample contains about 79,000 clones, less than 85% of which appear only once. The clonotype was recovered from an adult with an advanced solid tumor such as melanoma, head and neck, liver or kidney cancer. This sequence joins TRBV5-4 and TRBJ2-3, with D unclear. This material consisted of CD4+ or CD8+ T cells sorted from blood, taken in a trial of the OX40 agonist ivuxolimab. CDR3 bases: TGTGCCAGCAGCTTCCCGGACCGCACAGATACGCAGTATTTT. Protein product: CASSFPDRTDTQYF.